Listed below are T cell receptor beta chains from one sample, sequenced in a study of blood T cells in healthy people across ages. TCRdb reprocessed the 5' RACE reads via MiXCR and lists one record per CDR3 protein. There are 950,000 to 1,200,000 distinct CDR3 sequences in the sample; less than 45% occur only once, and 13% lies in the top ten. Material: blood. The receptor set was obtained from a man between 18 and 35 years old in good health. The CDR3 runs from the conserved cysteine through the conserved F or W. Each record gives: J gene, clone size, V gene, D gene, CDR3 DNA, CDR3 protein. A D gene is named only where the DNA matches it firmly. Size values are once, few and many counts, or a class for expanded clones, and some rows have none.

j_gene: TRBJ2-1; abundance: few; v_gene: TRBV11-2; d_gene: .; CDR3nt: TGTGCCAGCAGCTTAGCCTGGCAAAACAATGAGCAGTTCTTC; CDR3aa: CASSLAWQNNEQFF
j_gene: TRBJ1-1; abundance: .; v_gene: TRBV5-1; d_gene: .; CDR3nt: TGCGCCAGCAGCTTGGGTCCTTCGAACACTGAAGCTTTCTTT; CDR3aa: CASSLGPSNTEAFF
j_gene: TRBJ1-4; abundance: few; v_gene: TRBV28; d_gene: .; CDR3nt: TGTGCCAGCAGGACCGACAGGCAATATATTAGGGCAACTAATGAAAAACTGTTTTTT; CDR3aa: CASRTDRQYIRATNEKLFF
j_gene: TRBJ2-1; abundance: .; v_gene: TRBV5-1; d_gene: TRBD1; CDR3nt: TGCGCCAGCAGCCATCCGGGACAGGGAACCTACAATGAGCAGTTCTTC; CDR3aa: CASSHPGQGTYNEQFF
j_gene: TRBJ2-3; abundance: .; v_gene: TRBV10-3; d_gene: TRBD1; CDR3nt: TGTGCCATCAGTATGACAGGGGCAACTAGCACAGATACGCAGTATTTT; CDR3aa: CAISMTGATSTDTQYF
j_gene: TRBJ2-1; abundance: many; v_gene: TRBV20-1; d_gene: .; CDR3nt: TGCAGCGCCCGTGAGGGATACAATGAGCAGTTCTTC; CDR3aa: CSAREGYNEQFF
j_gene: TRBJ2-1; abundance: .; v_gene: TRBV7-8; d_gene: .; CDR3nt: TGTGCCAGCAGCCTAAATCTTGGGCACAATGAGCAGTTCTTC; CDR3aa: CASSLNLGHNEQFF
j_gene: TRBJ2-4; abundance: .; v_gene: TRBV7-2; d_gene: TRBD2; CDR3nt: TGTGCCAGCAGCAAATCGCCAGCGGGGGGGCGTGACATTCAGTACTTC; CDR3aa: CASSKSPAGGRDIQYF
j_gene: TRBJ1-1; abundance: .; v_gene: TRBV10-3; d_gene: .; CDR3nt: TGTGCCATCAGTCGGGAGTTTGGGAACACTGAAGCTTTCTTT; CDR3aa: CAISREFGNTEAFF
j_gene: TRBJ1-1; abundance: .; v_gene: TRBV11-2; d_gene: TRBD1; CDR3nt: TGTGCCAGCAGCTCCGGGACAGGGGATGAAGCTTTCTTT; CDR3aa: CASSSGTGDEAFF
j_gene: TRBJ2-7; abundance: .; v_gene: TRBV2; d_gene: .; CDR3nt: TGTGCCAGCAGTGATCAGATAAACTACGAGCAGTACTTC; CDR3aa: CASSDQINYEQYF
j_gene: TRBJ1-5; abundance: .; v_gene: TRBV4-3; d_gene: .; CDR3nt: TGCGCCAGCAGCCAAGATGGAACAAGGAGACAGCCCCAGCATTTT; CDR3aa: CASSQDGTRRQPQHF
j_gene: TRBJ1-2; abundance: .; v_gene: TRBV5-1; d_gene: .; CDR3nt: TGCGCCAGCAGCTTACTTGCAGACCCTAACTATGGCTACACCTTC; CDR3aa: CASSLLADPNYGYTF
j_gene: TRBJ2-7; abundance: .; v_gene: TRBV3-1; d_gene: TRBD2; CDR3nt: TGTGCCAGCAGCCAAGTTATGGAGCGGGGAGGTAATGAGCAGTACTTC; CDR3aa: CASSQVMERGGNEQYF
j_gene: TRBJ1-4; abundance: .; v_gene: TRBV28; d_gene: TRBD1; CDR3nt: TGTGCCAGCAGTTTATCCGCAGGGGGTAATGAAAAACTGTTTTTT; CDR3aa: CASSLSAGGNEKLFF
j_gene: TRBJ1-2; abundance: many; v_gene: TRBV7-9; d_gene: .; CDR3nt: TGTGCCAGCAGCTTAGCGCTTGAGGTTAGGTATGGCTACACCTTC; CDR3aa: CASSLALEVRYGYTF
j_gene: TRBJ2-5; abundance: .; v_gene: TRBV27; d_gene: .; CDR3nt: TGTGCCAGCAGCCTACAAACTCGGGAGACCCAGTACTTC; CDR3aa: CASSLQTRETQYF
j_gene: TRBJ2-7; abundance: few; v_gene: TRBV7-2; d_gene: .; CDR3nt: TGTGCCAGCAGCTTAGGAGGGATGGGCTACGAGCAGTACTTC; CDR3aa: CASSLGGMGYEQYF
j_gene: TRBJ1-4; abundance: .; v_gene: TRBV29-1; d_gene: .; CDR3nt: TGCAGCGCACGGGGGGGGTTCTCCGCGGCTAATGAAAAACTGTTTTTT; CDR3aa: CSARGGFSAANEKLFF
j_gene: TRBJ1-3; abundance: .; v_gene: TRBV7-2; d_gene: .; CDR3nt: TGTGCCAGCAGCTTGCGACCCGAAGAAAACACCATATATTTT; CDR3aa: CASSLRPEENTIYF
j_gene: TRBJ1-1; abundance: few; v_gene: TRBV18; d_gene: .; CDR3nt: TGTGCCAGCTCACCACCGTCCCGGACGGTGAACACTGAAGCTTTCTTT; CDR3aa: CASSPPSRTVNTEAFF
j_gene: TRBJ2-5; abundance: .; v_gene: TRBV30; d_gene: TRBD2; CDR3nt: TGTGCGTCCCTAAGGGGTAGCGGGAGTCAAGAGACCCAGTACTTC; CDR3aa: CASLRGSGSQETQYF
j_gene: TRBJ2-4; abundance: few; v_gene: TRBV7-9; d_gene: .; CDR3nt: TGTGCCAGCAGCTCGTCAGCGAACAGGGGGGAGGGTTGGCGGAAAAACATTCAGTACTTC; CDR3aa: CASSSSANRGEGWRKNIQYF
j_gene: TRBJ1-1; abundance: few; v_gene: TRBV5-1; d_gene: TRBD1; CDR3nt: TGCGCCAGCAGCTTGGAGGGACAGGGGGCTGGGAACACTGAAGCTTTCTTT; CDR3aa: CASSLEGQGAGNTEAFF
j_gene: TRBJ2-7; abundance: .; v_gene: TRBV5-1; d_gene: .; CDR3nt: TGCGCCAGCAGCGCGCACCTCTCCTACAATGAGCAGTACTTC; CDR3aa: CASSAHLSYNEQYF
j_gene: TRBJ2-1; abundance: .; v_gene: TRBV4-2; d_gene: TRBD1; CDR3nt: TGTGCCAGCGGAAAAGACAGAGGGGACAGTCACAATGAGCAGTTCTTC; CDR3aa: CASGKDRGDSHNEQFF
j_gene: TRBJ2-1; abundance: few; v_gene: TRBV12-5; d_gene: .; CDR3nt: TGTGCTAGTGGTTTGAGTGTTATTAATGAGCAGTTCTTC; CDR3aa: CASGLSVINEQFF
j_gene: TRBJ1-5; abundance: .; v_gene: TRBV25-1; d_gene: .; CDR3nt: TGTGCCAGCAGTGAATATTCTGCTACAGACAGCAATCAGCCCCAGCATTTT; CDR3aa: CASSEYSATDSNQPQHF
j_gene: TRBJ2-1; abundance: .; v_gene: TRBV18; d_gene: TRBD2; CDR3nt: TGTGCCAGCTCACCTACAGGGACTAGCTCCTACAATGAGCAGTTCTTC; CDR3aa: CASSPTGTSSYNEQFF
j_gene: TRBJ1-5; abundance: few; v_gene: TRBV6-2/TRBV6-3; d_gene: .; CDR3nt: TGTGCCAGCAGTTACGCAGGGGATGTTCAGCCCCAGCATTTT; CDR3aa: CASSYAGDVQPQHF
j_gene: TRBJ1-1; abundance: .; v_gene: TRBV20-1; d_gene: TRBD1; CDR3nt: TGCAGTGCTAGGTCAGGGGGCGCGACCACTGAAGCTTTCTTT; CDR3aa: CSARSGGATTEAFF
j_gene: TRBJ2-7; abundance: few; v_gene: TRBV6-5; d_gene: .; CDR3nt: TGTGCCAGCAGCCTCGGACCCGGATTCTACGAGCAGTACTTC; CDR3aa: CASSLGPGFYEQYF
j_gene: TRBJ2-5; abundance: many; v_gene: TRBV4-1; d_gene: .; CDR3nt: TGCGCCAGCAGCCATCTCCCGAACCAAGAGACCCAGTACTTC; CDR3aa: CASSHLPNQETQYF
j_gene: TRBJ1-1; abundance: .; v_gene: TRBV15; d_gene: .; CDR3nt: TGTGCCACCAGCAGAGACAGGACTAAGGCTGAAGCTTTCTTT; CDR3aa: CATSRDRTKAEAFF
j_gene: TRBJ1-4; abundance: .; v_gene: TRBV6-1; d_gene: TRBD1; CDR3nt: TGTGCCAGCAGTCCCCGGACAGGGGTTGAAAAACTGTTTTTT; CDR3aa: CASSPRTGVEKLFF